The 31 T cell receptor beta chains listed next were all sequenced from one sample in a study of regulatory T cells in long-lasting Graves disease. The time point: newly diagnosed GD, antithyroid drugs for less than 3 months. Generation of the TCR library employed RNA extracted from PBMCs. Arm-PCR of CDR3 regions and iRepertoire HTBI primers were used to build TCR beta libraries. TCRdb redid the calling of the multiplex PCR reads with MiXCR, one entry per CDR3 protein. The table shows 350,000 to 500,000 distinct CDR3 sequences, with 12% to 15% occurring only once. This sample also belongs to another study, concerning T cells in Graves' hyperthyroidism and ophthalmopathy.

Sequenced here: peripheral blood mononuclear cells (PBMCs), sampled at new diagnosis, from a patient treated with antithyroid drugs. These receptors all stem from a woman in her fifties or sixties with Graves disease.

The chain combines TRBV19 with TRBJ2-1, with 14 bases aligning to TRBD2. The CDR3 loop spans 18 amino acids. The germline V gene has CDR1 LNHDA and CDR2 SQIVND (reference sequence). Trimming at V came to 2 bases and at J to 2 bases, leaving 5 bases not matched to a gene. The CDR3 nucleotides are TGTGCCAGTAGTATAATTGGGACTAGCGGGAGTCCCTACAATGAGCAGTTCTTC. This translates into CASSIIGTSGSPYNEQFF.

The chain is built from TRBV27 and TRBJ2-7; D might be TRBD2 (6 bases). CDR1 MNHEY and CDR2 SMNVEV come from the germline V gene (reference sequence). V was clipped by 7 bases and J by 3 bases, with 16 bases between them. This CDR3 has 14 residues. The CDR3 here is CASTRLGQFYEQYF. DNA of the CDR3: TGTGCCAGCACTCGACTAGGGCAGTTCTACGAGCAGTACTTC.

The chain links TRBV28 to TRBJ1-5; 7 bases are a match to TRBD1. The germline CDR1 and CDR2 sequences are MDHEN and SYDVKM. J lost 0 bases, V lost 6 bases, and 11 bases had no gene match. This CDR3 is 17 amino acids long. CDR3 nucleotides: TGTGCCAGCAGCCCAGGGGGACACACACATAGCAATCAGCCCCAGCATTTT. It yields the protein CASSPGGHTHSNQPQHF.

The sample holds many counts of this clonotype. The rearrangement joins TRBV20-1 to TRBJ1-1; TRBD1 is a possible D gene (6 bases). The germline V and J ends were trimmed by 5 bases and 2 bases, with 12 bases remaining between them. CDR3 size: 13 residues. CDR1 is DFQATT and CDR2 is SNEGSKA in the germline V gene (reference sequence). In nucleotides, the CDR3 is TGCAGTGCTCGACGGACAGAAAACACTGAAGCTTTCTTT. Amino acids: CSARRTENTEAFF.

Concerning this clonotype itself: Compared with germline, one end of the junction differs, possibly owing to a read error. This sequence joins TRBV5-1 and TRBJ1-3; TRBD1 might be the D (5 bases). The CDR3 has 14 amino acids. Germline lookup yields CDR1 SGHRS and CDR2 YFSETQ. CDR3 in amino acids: CTSSRGRALDTIYF. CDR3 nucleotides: TGCACCAGCAGCCGGGGCAGGGCGCTTGACACCATATATTTT. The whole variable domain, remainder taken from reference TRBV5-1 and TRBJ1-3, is KAGVTQTPRYLIKTRGQQVTLSCSPISGHRSVSWYQQTPGQGLQFLFEYFSETQRNKGNFPGRFSGRQFSNSRSEMNVSTLELGDSALYLCTSSRGRALDTIYFGEGSWLTVV.

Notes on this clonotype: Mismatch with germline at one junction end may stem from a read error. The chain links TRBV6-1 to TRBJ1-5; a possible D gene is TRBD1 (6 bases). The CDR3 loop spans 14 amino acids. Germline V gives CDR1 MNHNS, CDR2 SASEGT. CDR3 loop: CASREGGDNQPQHF. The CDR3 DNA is TGTGCCAGCAGGGAAGGGGGGGACAATCAGCCCCAGCATTTT.

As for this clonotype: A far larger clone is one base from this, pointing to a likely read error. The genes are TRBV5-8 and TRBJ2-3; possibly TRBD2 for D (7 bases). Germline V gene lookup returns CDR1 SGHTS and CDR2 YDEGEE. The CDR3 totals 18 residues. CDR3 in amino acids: CTSSPGQSGTPRTDTQYF. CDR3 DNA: TGTACCAGCAGCCCTGGACAGAGCGGGACTCCCCGCACAGATACGCAGTATTTT.

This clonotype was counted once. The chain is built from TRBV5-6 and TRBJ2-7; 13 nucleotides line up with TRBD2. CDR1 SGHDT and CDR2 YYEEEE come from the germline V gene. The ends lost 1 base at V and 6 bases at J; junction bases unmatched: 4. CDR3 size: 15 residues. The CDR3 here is CASSLPGLAGAEQYF. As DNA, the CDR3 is TGTGCCAGCAGCTTGCCAGGACTAGCGGGAGCCGAGCAGTACTTC.

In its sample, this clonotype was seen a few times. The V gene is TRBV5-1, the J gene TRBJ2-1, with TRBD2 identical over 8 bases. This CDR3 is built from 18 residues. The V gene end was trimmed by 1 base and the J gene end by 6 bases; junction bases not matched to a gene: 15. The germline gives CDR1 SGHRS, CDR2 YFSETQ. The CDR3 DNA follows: TGCGCCAGCAGCTTGCTTGGTAGCGGGGCCGGGAACCCCAATGAGCAGTTCTTC. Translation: CASSLLGSGAGNPNEQFF.

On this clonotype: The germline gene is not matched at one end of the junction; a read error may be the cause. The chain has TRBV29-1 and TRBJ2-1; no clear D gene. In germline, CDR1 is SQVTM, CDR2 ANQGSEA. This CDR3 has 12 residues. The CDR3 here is CSVQTPYNGQFF. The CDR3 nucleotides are TGCAGCGTTCAGACACCTTACAATGGGCAGTTCTTC.

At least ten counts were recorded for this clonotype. The CDR3 nucleotides are TGTGCCTGGAGTGAGGGGACAGACACCGGGGAGCTGTTTTTT. Residues: CAWSEGTDTGELFF. The V call is TRBV30, the J call TRBJ2-2; the match to TRBD1 covers 7 bases. From germline, CDR1 is GTSNPN and CDR2 SVGIG (reference sequence). Trimming cost V 1 base and J 3 bases; bases outside gene matches: 2. This CDR3 comprises 14 residues.

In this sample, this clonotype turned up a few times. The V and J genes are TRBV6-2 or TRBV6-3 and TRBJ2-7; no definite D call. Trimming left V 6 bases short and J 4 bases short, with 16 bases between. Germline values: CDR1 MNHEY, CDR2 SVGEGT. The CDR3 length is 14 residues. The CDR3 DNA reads TGTGCCAGCAGGCCAGCCCAGGCGACTTACGAGCAGTACTTC. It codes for CASRPAQATYEQYF.

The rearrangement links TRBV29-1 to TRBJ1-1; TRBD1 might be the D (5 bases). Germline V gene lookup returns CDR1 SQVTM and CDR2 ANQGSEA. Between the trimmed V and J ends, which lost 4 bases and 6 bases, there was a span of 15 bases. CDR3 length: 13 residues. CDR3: CSVAGTLGAEAFF. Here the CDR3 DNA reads TGCAGCGTTGCCGGGACTCTGGGGGCTGAAGCTTTCTTT.

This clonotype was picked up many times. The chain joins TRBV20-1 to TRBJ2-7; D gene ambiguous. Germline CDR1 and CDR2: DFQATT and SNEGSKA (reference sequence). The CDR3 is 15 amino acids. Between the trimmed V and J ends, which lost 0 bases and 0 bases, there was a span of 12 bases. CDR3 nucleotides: TGCAGTGCTAGAGATTACGACCGTAGCTCCTACGAGCAGTACTTC. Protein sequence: CSARDYDRSSYEQYF.

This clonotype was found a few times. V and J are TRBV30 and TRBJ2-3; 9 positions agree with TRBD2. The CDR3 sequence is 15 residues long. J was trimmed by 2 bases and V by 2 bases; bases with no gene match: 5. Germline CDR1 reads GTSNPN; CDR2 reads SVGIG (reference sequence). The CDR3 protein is CAWSTLAGITDTQYF. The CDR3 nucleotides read TGTGCCTGGAGTACACTAGCGGGCATCACAGATACGCAGTATTTT.

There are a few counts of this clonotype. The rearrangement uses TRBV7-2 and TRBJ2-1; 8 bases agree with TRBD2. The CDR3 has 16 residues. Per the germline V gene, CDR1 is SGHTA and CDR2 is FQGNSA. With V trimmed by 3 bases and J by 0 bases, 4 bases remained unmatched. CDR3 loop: CASSFLAGSSYNEQFF. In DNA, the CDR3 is TGTGCCAGCAGCTTCCTAGCGGGCAGCTCCTACAATGAGCAGTTCTTC.

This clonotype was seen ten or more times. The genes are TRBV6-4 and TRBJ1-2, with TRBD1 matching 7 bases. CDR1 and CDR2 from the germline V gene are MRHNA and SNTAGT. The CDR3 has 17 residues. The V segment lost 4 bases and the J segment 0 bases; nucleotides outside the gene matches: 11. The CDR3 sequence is CASSAGTVVVSNYGYTF. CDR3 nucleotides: TGTGCCAGCAGTGCCGGGACAGTGGTGGTCTCTAACTATGGCTACACCTTC.

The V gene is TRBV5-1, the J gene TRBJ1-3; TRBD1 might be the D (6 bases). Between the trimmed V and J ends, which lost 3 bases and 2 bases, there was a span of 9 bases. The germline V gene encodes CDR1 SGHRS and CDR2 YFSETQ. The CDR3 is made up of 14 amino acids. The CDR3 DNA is TGCGCCAGCAGCTCCGGGACAACTGGAAACACCATATATTTT. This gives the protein CASSSGTTGNTIYF.

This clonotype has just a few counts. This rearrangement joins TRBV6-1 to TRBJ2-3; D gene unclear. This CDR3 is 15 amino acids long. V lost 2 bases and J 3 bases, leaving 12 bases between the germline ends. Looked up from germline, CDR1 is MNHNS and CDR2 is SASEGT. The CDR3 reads CASSENRWSTDTQYF. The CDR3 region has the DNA TGTGCCAGCAGTGAAAACAGATGGTCAACAGATACGCAGTATTTT.

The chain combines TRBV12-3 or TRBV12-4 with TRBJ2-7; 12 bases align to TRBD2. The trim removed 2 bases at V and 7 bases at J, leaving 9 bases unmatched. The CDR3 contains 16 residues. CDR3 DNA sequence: TGTGCCAGCAGTTTAACCGCGACTAGCGGGAGTTTTGAGCAGTACTTC. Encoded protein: CASSLTATSGSFEQYF.

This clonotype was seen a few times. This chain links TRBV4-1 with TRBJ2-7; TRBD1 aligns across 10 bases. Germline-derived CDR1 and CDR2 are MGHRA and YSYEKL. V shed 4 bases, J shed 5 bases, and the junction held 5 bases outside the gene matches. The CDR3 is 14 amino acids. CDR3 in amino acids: CASSPGQGSHEQYF. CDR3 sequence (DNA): TGCGCCAGCAGCCCGGGACAGGGGAGCCACGAGCAGTACTTC.

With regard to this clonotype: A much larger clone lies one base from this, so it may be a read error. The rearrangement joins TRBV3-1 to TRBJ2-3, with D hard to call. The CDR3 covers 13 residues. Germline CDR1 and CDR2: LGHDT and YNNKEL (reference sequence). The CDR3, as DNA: TGTGCCAGCAGCCGCTCCTTTGGGGATACGCAGTCTTTT. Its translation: CASSRSFGDTQSF.

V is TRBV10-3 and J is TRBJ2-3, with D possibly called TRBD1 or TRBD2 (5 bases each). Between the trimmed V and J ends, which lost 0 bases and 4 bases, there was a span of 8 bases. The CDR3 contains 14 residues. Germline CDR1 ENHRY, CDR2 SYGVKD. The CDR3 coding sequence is TGTGCCATCAGTGAGTCGGGACGCGCAGATACGCAGTATTTT. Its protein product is CAISESGRADTQYF.

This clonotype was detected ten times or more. The CDR3 is CASRRGRQGARTDTQYF. The DNA of the CDR3 is TGTGCCAGCAGACGAGGTCGTCAGGGGGCGCGTACAGATACGCAGTATTTT. The chain links TRBV7-8 to TRBJ2-3; the match to TRBD1 covers 8 bases. J lost 3 bases, V lost 6 bases, and 14 bases had no gene match. The CDR3 spans 17 residues. Germline CDR1 reads SGHVS; CDR2 reads FQNEAQ.

CDR3: CASSGGLAGGYSEQFF. The CDR3 nucleotides are TGCGCCAGCAGCGGTGGACTAGCGGGAGGGTATAGTGAGCAGTTCTTC. The rearrangement uses TRBV5-1 and TRBJ2-1; 15 bases are a match to TRBD2. The germline CDR1 and CDR2 sequences are SGHRS and YFSETQ. The CDR3 consists of 16 residues. Trimming removed 4 bases from V and 9 bases from J; junction bases left unmatched: 8. Full variable domain (outside the CDR3, taken from reference TRBV5-1 and TRBJ2-1): KAGVTQTPRYLIKTRGQQVTLSCSPISGHRSVSWYQQTPGQGLQFLFEYFSETQRNKGNFPGRFSGRQFSNSRSEMNVSTLELGDSALYLCASSGGLAGGYSEQFFGPGTRLTVL.

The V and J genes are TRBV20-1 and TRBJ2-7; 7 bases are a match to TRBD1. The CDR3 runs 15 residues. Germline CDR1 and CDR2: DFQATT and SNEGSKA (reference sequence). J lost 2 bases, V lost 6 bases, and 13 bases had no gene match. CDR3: CSALDHRGAAYEQYF. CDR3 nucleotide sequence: TGCAGTGCCCTCGACCACAGGGGAGCAGCCTACGAGCAGTACTTC.

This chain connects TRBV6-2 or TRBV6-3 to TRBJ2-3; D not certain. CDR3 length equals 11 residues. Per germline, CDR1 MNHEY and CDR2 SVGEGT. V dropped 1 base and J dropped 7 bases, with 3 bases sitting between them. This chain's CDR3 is CASSYLHTQYF. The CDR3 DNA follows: TGTGCCAGCAGTTACTTGCATACGCAGTATTTT.

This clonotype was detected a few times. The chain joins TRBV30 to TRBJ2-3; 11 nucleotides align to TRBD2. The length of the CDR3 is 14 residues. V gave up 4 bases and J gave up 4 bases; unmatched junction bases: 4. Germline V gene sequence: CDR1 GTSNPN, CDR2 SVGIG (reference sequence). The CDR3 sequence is CAWTSGRSADTQYF. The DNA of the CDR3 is TGTGCCTGGACTAGCGGGAGGTCGGCAGATACGCAGTATTTT.

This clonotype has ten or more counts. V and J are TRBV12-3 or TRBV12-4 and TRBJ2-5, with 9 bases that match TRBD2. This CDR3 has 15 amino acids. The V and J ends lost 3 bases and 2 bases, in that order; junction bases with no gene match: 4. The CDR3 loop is CASSFFLAGQETQYF. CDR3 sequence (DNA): TGTGCCAGCAGTTTTTTCCTAGCGGGACAAGAGACCCAGTACTTC.

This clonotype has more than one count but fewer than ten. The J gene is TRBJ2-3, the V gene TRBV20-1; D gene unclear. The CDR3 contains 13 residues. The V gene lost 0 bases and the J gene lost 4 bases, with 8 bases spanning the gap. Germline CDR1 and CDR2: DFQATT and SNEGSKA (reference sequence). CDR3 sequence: CSARDSPADTQYF. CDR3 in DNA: TGCAGTGCTAGAGATTCCCCTGCAGATACGCAGTATTTT.

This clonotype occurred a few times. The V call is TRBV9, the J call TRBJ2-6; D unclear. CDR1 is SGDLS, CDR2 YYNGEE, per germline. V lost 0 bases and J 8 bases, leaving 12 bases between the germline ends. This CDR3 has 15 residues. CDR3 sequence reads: CASSVALVAPNVLTF. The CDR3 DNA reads TGTGCCAGCAGCGTAGCCCTAGTCGCCCCCAACGTCCTGACTTTC.